This T cell receptor (beta chain) was identified during a study of shared clonotypes between healthy human individuals. For the study at large: Aged between 18 and 49, the donors were a couple of women and a few men.

In the case of this clone: As yet, its antigen is unknown.

Study-wide results and limits: Donor clonotype sharing was expected to depend on sequencing depth. Blood was the sole source, and tissue repertoires probably differ.

Per the original methods: ImmunoSEQ yielded junction-only sequences lacking quality scores, so filtering differed. Generated by immunoSEQ multiplex PCR, the TCRdb table keeps only in-frame clones and is missing some. That table gives V, J and clone size, and the DNA gave D and trimming. The sample holds under 1,100,000 clones, 75% to 80% seen once. V lost 4 bases and J lost 4, with 9 bases in between. The CDR3 sequence is 13 residues long. Germline loops: CDR1 ENHRY, CDR2 SYGVKD. The chain employs TRBV10-3 and TRBJ2-3, with unresolved D. The sequenced sample was memory CD4+ T cells from PBMCs. The subset here: CD45RA-negative fraction. The TCR sequence derives from a man younger than 30 in good health. Some clones in this sample may be carry-over from other donors' samples. The DNA for the CDR3 is TGTGCCATCAGTGTGGGCCTCCCAGATACGCAGTATTTT. This codes for CAISVGLPDTQYF.